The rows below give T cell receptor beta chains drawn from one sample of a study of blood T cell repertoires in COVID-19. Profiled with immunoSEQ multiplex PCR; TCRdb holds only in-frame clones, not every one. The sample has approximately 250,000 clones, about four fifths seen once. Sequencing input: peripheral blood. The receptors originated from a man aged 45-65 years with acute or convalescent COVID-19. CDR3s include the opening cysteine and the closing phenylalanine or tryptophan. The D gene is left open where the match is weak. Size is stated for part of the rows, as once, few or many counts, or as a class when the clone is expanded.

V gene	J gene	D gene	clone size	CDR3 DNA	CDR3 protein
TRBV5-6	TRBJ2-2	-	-	TGTGCCAGCAGCGGAGGCCCCTCGGCGAACACCGGGGAGCTGTTTTTT	CASSGGPSANTGELFF
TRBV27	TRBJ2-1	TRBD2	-	TGTGCCAGCAGTATGGGACTAGCGGGAAATGAGCAGTTCTTC	CASSMGLAGNEQFF
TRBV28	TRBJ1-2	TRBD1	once	TGTGCCAGCAGTCCGCACGGACAGGGAAGAGACGGCTACACCTTC	CASSPHGQGRDGYTF
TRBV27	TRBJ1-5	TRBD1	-	TGTGCCAGCAGTTTAGGGGCAGGGGGTCAGCCCCAGCATTTT	CASSLGAGGQPQHF
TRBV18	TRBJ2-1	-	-	TGTGCCAGCCCCCTCCAGGCTGACTCCTACAATGAGCAGTTCTTC	CASPLQADSYNEQFF
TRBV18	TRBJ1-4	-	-	TGTGCCAGCTCAAGACAAGAAACGGAACTGTTTTTT	CASSRQETELFF
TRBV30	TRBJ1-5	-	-	TGTGCCTGGAGTCACGGTGCGGGTCAGCCCCAGCATTTT	CAWSHGAGQPQHF
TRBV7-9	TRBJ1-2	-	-	TGTGCCAGCAGCCCGATCCCCGACAGGCCCAATGGCTACACCTTC	CASSPIPDRPNGYTF
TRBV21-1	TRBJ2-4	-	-	TGTGCCAGCAGCAAAGGGGGTAGAAGGGAGAGGGCCAAAAACATTCAGTACTTC	CASSKGGRRERAKNIQYF
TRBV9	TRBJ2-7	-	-	TGTGCCAGCAGCCCCCTCCCTATCTTGGACGAGCAGTACTTC	CASSPLPILDEQYF
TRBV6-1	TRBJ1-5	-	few	TGTGCCAGCAGTGAGCAAACCCAGGGAGCGGCGGGGTCCCAGCATTTT	CASSEQTQGAAGSQHF
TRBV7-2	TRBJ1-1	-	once	TGTGCCAGCAGCGCTAAAACAAAAAAGACAGGGAACACTGAAGCTTTCTTT	CASSAKTKKTGNTEAFF
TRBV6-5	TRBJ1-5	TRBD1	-	TGTGCCAGCAGTCAACAGGGGGTTAGCAATCAGCCCCAGCATTTT	CASSQQGVSNQPQHF
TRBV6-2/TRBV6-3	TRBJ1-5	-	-	TGTGCCAGCAGTTATGGCAGAATAAGCAATCAGCCCCAGCATTTT	CASSYGRISNQPQHF
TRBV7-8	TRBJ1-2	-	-	TGTGCCAGCAGCTCAGTGATAAACTATGGCTACACCTTC	CASSSVINYGYTF
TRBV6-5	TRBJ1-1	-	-	TGTGCCAGCAGTTACGGGGCCGGGCTTGAAGCTTTCTTT	CASSYGAGLEAFF
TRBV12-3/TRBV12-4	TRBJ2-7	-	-	TGTGCCAGCAGCCCAGGAGGGTCCGAGCAGTACTTC	CASSPGGSEQYF
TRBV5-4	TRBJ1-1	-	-	TGTGCCAGCAGCTTAGGCGGGAGCACTGAAGCTTTCTTT	CASSLGGSTEAFF
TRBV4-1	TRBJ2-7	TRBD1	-	TGCGCCAGCAGCCAAGATCTGGGGACAGGGACCTACGAGCAGTACTTC	CASSQDLGTGTYEQYF
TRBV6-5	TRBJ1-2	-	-	TGTGCCAGCAGTTACTTCGCAGGTTATGGCTACACCTTC	CASSYFAGYGYTF
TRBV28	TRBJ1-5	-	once	TGTGCCAGCAGTACCGGTGGGGGGGCCAATCAGCCCCAGCATTTT	CASSTGGGANQPQHF
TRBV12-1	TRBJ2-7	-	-	TGTGCCAGCAGCCTGGAGGGTTACGAGCAGTACTTC	CASSLEGYEQYF
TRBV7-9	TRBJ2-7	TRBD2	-	TGTGCCAGCAGCTCAACTTTAGCGGGAGTACTCTACGAGCAGTACTTC	CASSSTLAGVLYEQYF
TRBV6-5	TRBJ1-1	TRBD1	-	TGTGCCAGCAGTTATTGGGACAGGGGTCAAACTGAAGCTTTCTTT	CASSYWDRGQTEAFF
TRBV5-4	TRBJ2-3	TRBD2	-	TGTGCCAGCAGCCCGGGTGGACTAGCGGGAGATACGCAGTATTTT	CASSPGGLAGDTQYF
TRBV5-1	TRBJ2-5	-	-	TGCGCCAGCAGCTTGGCCGGAGGGGAGGAGACCCAGTACTTC	CASSLAGGEETQYF
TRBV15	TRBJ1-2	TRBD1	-	TGTGCCACCAGCAGGCGAGGACAGGCGCTCGGCTACACCTTC	CATSRRGQALGYTF
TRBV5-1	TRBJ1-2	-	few	TGCGCCAGCAGCTTGCTAGCGGGGGCTAACTATGGCTACACCTTC	CASSLLAGANYGYTF
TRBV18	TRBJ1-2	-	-	TGTGCCAGCTCACCTGAAACAGGAGCTAACTATGGCTACACCTTC	CASSPETGANYGYTF
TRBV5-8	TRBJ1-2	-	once	TGTGCCAGCAGCTTGGCCCGAGGGAACTATGGCTACACCTTC	CASSLARGNYGYTF
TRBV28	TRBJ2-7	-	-	TGTGCCAGCAGTTTATCGGGTAGCTTCTACGAGCAGTACTTC	CASSLSGSFYEQYF
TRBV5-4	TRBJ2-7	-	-	TGTGCCAGCAGCGTAGGACGGGATTACGAGCAGTACTTC	CASSVGRDYEQYF
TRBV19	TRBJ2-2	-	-	TGTGCCAGTAGTATAGTCCCAGGGAGGACCGGGGAGCTGTTTTTT	CASSIVPGRTGELFF
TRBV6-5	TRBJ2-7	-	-	TGTGCCAGCAGGCCTCCGGGACTTAGCTACGAGCAGTACTTC	CASRPPGLSYEQYF
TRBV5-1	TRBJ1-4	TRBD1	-	TGCGCCAGCAGCTCCGGGACAGGGAGTGAAAAACTGTTTTTT	CASSSGTGSEKLFF
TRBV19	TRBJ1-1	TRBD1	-	TGTGCCAGTATCGAGGGGGCCAGGGGAACTGAAGCTTTCTTT	CASIEGARGTEAFF
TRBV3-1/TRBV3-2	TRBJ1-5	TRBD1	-	TGTGCCAGCAGCCCCGGGACAGGGGAGGGGCCCCAGCATTTT	CASSPGTGEGPQHF
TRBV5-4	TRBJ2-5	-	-	TGTGCCTGCGGGGGCGGGGAGACCCAGTACTTC	CACGGGETQYF
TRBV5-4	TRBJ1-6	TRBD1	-	TGTGCCAGCCGTAACACCGGGACAGGGAGTTCACCCCTCCACTTT	CASRNTGTGSSPLHF
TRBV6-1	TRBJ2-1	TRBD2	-	TGTGCCAGCAGTGAAAGACGACTAGCGGGAGAGGAAGGGCCCTACAATGAGCAGTTCTTC	CASSERRLAGEEGPYNEQFF
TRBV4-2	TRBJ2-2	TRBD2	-	TGTGCCAGCAGCCAAGATCAGACTAGCGGGATAACTAACACCGGGGAGCTGTTTTTT	CASSQDQTSGITNTGELFF